This T cell receptor beta chain was captured in a study of sequential checkpoint blockade in melanoma. On the study more broadly: Arm A got nivolumab then ipilimumab; arm B the reverse, 1:1. Maintenance nivolumab came after either treatment sequence.

TCRdb's copy holds only in-frame clones and misses some; the assay was immunoSEQ multiplex PCR. The sample comprises about 12,000 clones, approximately 79% of which are singletons, and about 57% rests with the top ten. Treatment denoted: randomized to nivolumab then ipilimumab (arm A) or the reverse (arm B). None of the patients previously received DNA-damaging chemotherapy. Sorted cells were live CD3+CD8+, lacking CD19 and CD56, from PBMCs. The sequencing here drew on CD8+ T cells sorted from blood (inferred from file names), taken from a patient given nivolumab and ipilimumab in sequence. This sequence originates from a human donor with melanoma.

The CDR3 sequence is CASSGLAGGPGELFF. DNA for the CDR3: TGTGCCAGCAGTGGACTAGCGGGGGGGCCCGGGGAGCTGTTTTTT. J is TRBJ2-2 and V is TRBV6-1; 14 nucleotides match TRBD2. V dropped 4 bases and J dropped 6; count of bases not matched to a gene: 1. The CDR3 is 15 residues long. Germline CDR1 is MNHNS and CDR2 is SASEGT.